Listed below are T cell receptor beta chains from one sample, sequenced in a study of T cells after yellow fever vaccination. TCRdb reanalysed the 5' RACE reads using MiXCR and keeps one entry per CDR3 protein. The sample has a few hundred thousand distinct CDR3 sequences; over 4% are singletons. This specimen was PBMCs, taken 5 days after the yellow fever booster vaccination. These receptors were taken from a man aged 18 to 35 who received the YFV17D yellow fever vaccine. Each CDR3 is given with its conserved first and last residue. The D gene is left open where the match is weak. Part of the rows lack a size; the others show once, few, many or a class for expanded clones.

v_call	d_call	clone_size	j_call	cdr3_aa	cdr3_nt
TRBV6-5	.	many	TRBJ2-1	CASLQQGIEFF	TGTGCCAGCTTGCAACAGGGTATCGAGTTCTTC
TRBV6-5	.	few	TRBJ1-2	CASSYSLDYGYTF	TGTGCCAGCAGTTACTCGCTGGACTATGGCTACACCTTC
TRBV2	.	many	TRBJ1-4	CASSPYATNEKLFF	TGTGCCAGCAGCCCTTATGCAACTAATGAAAAACTGTTTTTT
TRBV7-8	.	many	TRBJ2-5	CASTQETGLREYF	TGTGCCAGCACCCAGGAAACGGGACTCAGGGAGTACTTC
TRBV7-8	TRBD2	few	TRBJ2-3	CASGGAGGPKSTDTQYF	TGTGCAAGCGGGGGCGCGGGGGGGCCCAAAAGCACAGATACGCAGTATTTT
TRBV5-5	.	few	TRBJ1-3	CASSSTGTGNTIYF	TGTGCCAGCAGCTCGACAGGAACGGGAAACACCATATATTTT
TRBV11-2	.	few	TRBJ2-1	CASSSLRAGSLVQFF	TGTGCCAGCAGCTCTCTCCGGGCGGGGTCTCTAGTTCAGTTCTTC
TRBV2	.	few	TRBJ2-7	CASRDDSYEQYF	TGTGCCAGCAGGGACGACTCCTACGAGCAGTACTTC
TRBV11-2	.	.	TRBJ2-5	CASSTTAGETQYF	TGTGCCAGCAGCACGACAGCCGGAGAGACCCAGTACTTC
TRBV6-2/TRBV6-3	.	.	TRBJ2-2	CASSYGTSGELFF	TGTGCCAGCAGTTACGGGACTTCCGGGGAGCTGTTTTTT
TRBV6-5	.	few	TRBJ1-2	CASSYNLGRRGYTF	TGTGCCAGCAGTTACAATCTAGGGCGACGTGGCTACACCTTC
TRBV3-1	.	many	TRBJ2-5	CASSLGSPSLRETQYF	TGTGCCAGCAGCCTAGGATCCCCTAGCCTAAGGGAGACCCAGTACTTC
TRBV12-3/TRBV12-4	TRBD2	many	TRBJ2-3	CASSSRLAGTDTQYF	TGTGCCAGCAGTTCCCGACTAGCGGGGACAGATACGCAGTATTTT
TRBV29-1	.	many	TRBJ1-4	CSVEETGGNEKLFF	TGCAGCGTTGAAGAGACAGGCGGTAATGAAAAACTGTTTTTT
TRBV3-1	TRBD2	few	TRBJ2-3	CASSEQRRGGTDTQYF	TGTGCCAGCAGCGAACAGAGACGGGGGGGCACAGATACGCAGTATTTT
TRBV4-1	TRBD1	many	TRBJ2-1	CASSQDVRTGRTYNEQFF	TGCGCCAGCAGCCAAGATGTCCGGACAGGGAGAACCTACAATGAGCAGTTCTTC
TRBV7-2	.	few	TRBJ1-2	CASRVAGANYGYTF	TGTGCCAGCAGAGTGGCTGGTGCTAACTATGGCTACACCTTC
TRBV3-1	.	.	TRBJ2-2	CASSQDHYYSFTGELFF	TGTGCCAGCAGCCAAGATCATTACTACTCATTTACCGGGGAGCTGTTTTTT
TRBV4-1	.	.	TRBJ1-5	CASSQENRAMDQPQHF	TGCGCCAGCAGCCAAGAAAACAGGGCAATGGATCAGCCCCAGCATTTT
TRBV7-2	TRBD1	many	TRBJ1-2	CASSLAPGQGPDGYTF	TGTGCCAGCAGCTTAGCCCCGGGACAGGGGCCCGATGGCTACACCTTC
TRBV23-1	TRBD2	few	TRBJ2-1	CASSQSPGTSSYNEQFF	TGCGCCAGCAGTCAATCCCCCGGGACTAGCTCCTACAATGAGCAGTTCTTC
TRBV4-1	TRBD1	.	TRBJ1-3	CASSQGRGQNTIYF	TGCGCCAGCAGCCAGGGCAGGGGGCAGAACACCATATATTTT
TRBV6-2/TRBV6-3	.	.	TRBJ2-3	CASSYAAGRADTQYF	TGTGCCAGCAGTTACGCGGCGGGGCGCGCAGATACGCAGTATTTT
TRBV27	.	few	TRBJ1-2	CASSLSQDLGGYTF	TGTGCCAGCAGTTTATCCCAGGACTTGGGAGGCTACACCTTC
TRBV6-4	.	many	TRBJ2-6	CASSDSKSGANVLTF	TGTGCCAGCAGTGACTCGAAATCTGGGGCCAACGTCCTGACTTTC
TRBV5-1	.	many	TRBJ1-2	CASSLNAGSVYGYTF	TGCGCCAGCAGCTTGAATGCAGGGTCGGTCTATGGCTACACCTTC
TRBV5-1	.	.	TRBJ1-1	CASKRTPPNTEAFF	TGCGCCAGTAAGAGGACACCTCCGAACACTGAAGCTTTCTTT
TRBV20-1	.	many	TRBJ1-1	CSARDPRANTEAFF	TGCAGTGCTAGAGATCCCCGCGCGAACACTGAAGCTTTCTTT
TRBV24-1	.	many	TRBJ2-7	CATRGWWGGDEQYF	TGTGCCACCCGAGGGTGGTGGGGGGGCGACGAGCAGTACTTC
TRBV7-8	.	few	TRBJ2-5	CASSSTPGTLLWTQYF	TGTGCCAGCAGCTCCACTCCCGGGACCCTCCTTTGGACCCAGTACTTC
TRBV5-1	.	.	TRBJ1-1	CASSFGAGDTEAFF	TGCGCCAGCAGCTTCGGTGCGGGGGACACTGAAGCTTTCTTT
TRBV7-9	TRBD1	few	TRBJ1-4	CASSTGTGSTNEKLFF	TGTGCCAGCAGCACCGGGACAGGGAGTACTAATGAAAAACTGTTTTTT
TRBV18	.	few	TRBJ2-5	CASSPGNIETQYF	TGTGCCAGCTCACCTGGGAATATAGAGACCCAGTACTTC
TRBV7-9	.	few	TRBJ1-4	CASSSWDGSEKLFF	TGTGCCAGCAGCTCCTGGGACGGATCAGAAAAACTGTTTTTT
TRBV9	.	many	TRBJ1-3	CASSPGQFENTIYF	TGTGCCAGCAGCCCTGGACAGTTCGAGAACACCATATATTTT
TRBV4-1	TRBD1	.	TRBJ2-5	CASSQGDRGRETQYF	TGCGCCAGCAGCCAAGGCGACAGGGGACGAGAGACCCAGTACTTC
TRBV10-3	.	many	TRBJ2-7	CAISVTHKIYEQYF	TGTGCCATCAGTGTTACACATAAAATCTACGAGCAGTACTTC
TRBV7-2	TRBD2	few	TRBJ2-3	CASSLLAGGRDTQYF	TGTGCCAGCAGCTTATTAGCGGGGGGGCGAGATACGCAGTATTTT
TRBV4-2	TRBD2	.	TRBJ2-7	CASSVGTSGPYEQYF	TGTGCCAGCAGCGTCGGGACTAGCGGGCCCTACGAGCAGTACTTC
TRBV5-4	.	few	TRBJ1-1	CATTSGTLYTEAFF	TGTGCCACCACCTCCGGCACACTTTACACTGAAGCTTTCTTT